Following are 19 T cell receptor beta chains from one sample sequenced in a study of regulatory T cells in long-lasting Graves disease. Relying on iRepertoire HTBI primers and Arm-PCR of CDR3 regions, the team built TCR beta libraries. In TCRdb, the multiplex PCR reads were re-called with MiXCR into one record per CDR3 protein. The sample includes 300,000 to 400,000 distinct CDR3 sequences, 15% to 20% of them seen just once. Time point specified: newly diagnosed GD, antithyroid drugs for less than 3 months. Isolated PBMC RNA provided the starting material for the TCR library. Sequencing was performed on peripheral blood mononuclear cells (PBMCs), taken at new diagnosis, from a patient treated with antithyroid drugs. Receptors were obtained from a female donor with Graves disease.

This clonotype was found once. This may be a read error: a much more frequent sequence differs by one nucleotide. This chain links TRBV5-1 with TRBJ2-7, with D perhaps TRBD1 or TRBD2 (5 bases each). Germline CDR1 reads SGHRS; CDR2 reads YFSETQ. CDR3 length equals 15 residues. Trimming took off 4 bases at V and 1 base at J, with 15 bases between the two ends. In DNA, the CDR3 is TGCGCCAGCAGCCCCTCGGGACCAACGTCCTACGAGCAGTACTTC. The encoded protein is CASSPSGPTSYEQYF.

A word on this clonotype: Relative to the germline gene, one junction end is altered; a read error may explain this. The chain is built from TRBV12-3 or TRBV12-4 and TRBJ2-1; 8 positions match TRBD1. The CDR3 loop spans 16 amino acids. The CDR3 reads CASSLGTGRSYNEQFF. CDR3 nucleotide sequence: TGTGCCAGCAGTTTAGGGACAGGGAGGTCCTACAATGAGCAGTTCTTT.

This clonotype showed up many times. CDR3 nucleotides: TGTGCCAGCAGTTATGGCGGCAGGGCTGACACCGGGGAGCTGTTTTTT. Amino acid sequence: CASSYGGRADTGELFF. This chain connects TRBV28 to TRBJ2-2; possibly TRBD1 for D (5 bases). Germline CDR1 reads MDHEN; CDR2 reads SYDVKM. CDR3 length: 16 amino acids. Deletions cut 4 bases from V and 3 bases from J, with 15 bases between.

This clonotype was observed at least ten times. This chain uses TRBV11-2 with TRBJ2-4; no definite D call. Germline V CDR1 and CDR2: SGHAT, FQNNGV. This CDR3 region has 16 residues. V lost 2 bases to trimming and J lost 0 bases, with 11 bases between them. The CDR3 spells CASSLPDALAKNIQYF. The CDR3 DNA follows: TGTGCCAGCAGCTTACCGGACGCCCTAGCCAAAAACATTCAGTACTTC.

This clonotype occurred many times. The rearrangement joins TRBV28 to TRBJ1-3, with D perhaps matching TRBD1 (5 bases). The CDR3 extends over 14 amino acids. CDR1 is MDHEN, CDR2 SYDVKM, per germline. Trimming removed 3 bases from V and 4 bases from J, with 10 bases in between. The chain's CDR3 is CASSFGGNGNTIYF. The CDR3 nucleotides are TGTGCCAGCAGTTTTGGGGGGAACGGAAACACCATATATTTT. The whole variable domain, filled in from reference TRBV28 and TRBJ1-3, reads DVKVTQSSRYLVKRTGEKVFLECVQDMDHENMFWYRQDPGLGLRLIYFSYDVKMKEKGDIPEGYSVSREKKERFSLILESASTNQTSMYLCASSFGGNGNTIYFGEGSWLTVV.

The chain couples TRBV3-1 to TRBJ1-2; D gene uncertain. The CDR3 consists of 14 residues. Trimming removed 2 bases at V and 4 bases at J, with 11 bases between. Germline-derived CDR1 and CDR2 are LGHDT and YNNKEL (reference sequence). The CDR3 coding sequence is TGTGCCAGCAGCCAACTGAATACGGGCTATGGCTACACCTTC. Translation gives CASSQLNTGYGYTF. The full variable domain, rest sourced from reference TRBV3-1 and TRBJ1-2, is DTAVSQTPKYLVTQMGNDKSIKCEQNLGHDTMYWYKQDSKKFLKIMFSYNNKELIINETVPNRFSPKSPDKAHLNLHINSLELGDSAVYFCASSQLNTGYGYTFGSGTRLTVV.

Concerning this clonotype itself: This likely stems from a read error, as it lies one base from a far larger clone. The CDR3 carries no conserved terminal phenylalanine or tryptophan, so it likely arises from a read error. This sequence joins TRBV28 and TRBJ2-5; D gene unclear. Deletions cut 5 bases from V and 5 bases from J, with 12 bases between. This CDR3 is built from 13 residues. The germline V gene has CDR1 MDHEN and CDR2 SYDVKM. DNA of the CDR3: TGTGCCAGCAGTCGACTGTTTGGGGAGACCCAGTACTCC. Translating gives CASSRLFGETQYS.

This clonotype was counted ten times or more. The chain employs TRBV6-2 or TRBV6-3 and TRBJ1-4, with TRBD1 as a possible D gene (5 bases). V shed 6 bases and J shed 6 bases, with 17 bases lying between them. Per the germline V gene, CDR1 is MNHEY and CDR2 is SVGEGT. This CDR3 comprises 15 residues. CDR3: CASSEDTGGYEKLFF. CDR3 nucleotides: TGTGCCAGCAGCGAGGACACAGGTGGTTATGAAAAACTGTTTTTT.

There are many counts of this clonotype. The chain combines TRBV30 with TRBJ2-1, with 7 bases matching TRBD2. Trimming cost V 5 bases and J 4 bases; bases outside gene matches: 17. This CDR3 contains 17 residues. Germline CDR1 GTSNPN, CDR2 SVGIG (reference sequence). For the CDR3, the DNA is TGTGCCTGGGATACCACTCACATGCGCGGGAGATACAATGAGCAGTTCTTC. Translated: CAWDTTHMRGRYNEQFF.

This clonotype was counted many times. The chain has TRBV27 and TRBJ2-7; D gene uncertain. Looked up from germline, CDR1 is MNHEY and CDR2 is SMNVEV (reference sequence). The ends were cut back, 3 bases at V and 0 bases at J, with 9 bases in the middle. This CDR3 spans 14 amino acids. CDR3 protein: CASSLVRFSYEQYF. The CDR3 nucleotides read TGTGCCAGCAGTTTGGTTCGGTTCTCCTACGAGCAGTACTTC.

The rearrangement joins TRBV2 to TRBJ1-6; D perhaps matches TRBD1 (6 bases). V was clipped by 7 bases and J by 4 bases, with 11 bases between them. CDR3 length: 14 amino acids. CDR1 and CDR2 from the germline V gene are SNHLY and FYNNEI. The CDR3 sequence is CASNMGHYNSPLHF. As DNA, the CDR3 is TGTGCCAGCAACATGGGACATTATAATTCACCCCTCCACTTT.

The sample holds a few counts of this clonotype. Relative to the germline gene, one junction end is altered; a read error may explain this. V gene TRBV28 combines with J gene TRBJ2-3, with TRBD2 identical over 8 bases. The CDR3 is 14 amino acids. Germline V gene data show CDR1 as MDHEN and CDR2 as SYDVKM. DNA of the CDR3: TGTGCCAGCAGTTGGCTAGCGGGCACAGGTACGCAGTATTTT. Translating it yields CASSWLAGTGTQYF.

This clonotype showed up just a few times. The rearrangement uses TRBV3-1 and TRBJ2-7, with 12 bases identical to TRBD2. The J segment lost 2 bases and the V segment lost 0 bases, leaving 8 bases of the junction unmatched. The germline V gene encodes CDR1 LGHDT and CDR2 YNNKEL (reference sequence). The CDR3 runs to 18 residues. The CDR3: CASSQDPSGRGGAYEQYF. CDR3 DNA sequence: TGTGCCAGCAGCCAAGATCCTAGCGGGAGGGGTGGGGCCTACGAGCAGTACTTC.

This clonotype was detected ten times or more. The genes are TRBV13 and TRBJ1-1, with a tentative D call TRBD1 (5 bases). The CDR3 length is 14 residues. Germline CDR1 reads PRHDT; CDR2 reads FYEKMQ (reference sequence). Trimming took 2 bases from V and 5 from J, leaving 12 bases between them. This CDR3 reads CASSLRGGSTEAFF. The DNA of the CDR3 is TGTGCCAGCAGCTTACGCGGGGGTAGTACTGAAGCTTTCTTT.

This clonotype was picked up many times. One junction end disagrees with the germline gene, perhaps due to a read error. The rearrangement uses TRBV5-8 and TRBJ2-3; 10 bases are a match to TRBD1. The germline CDR1 and CDR2 sequences are SGHTS and YDEGEE. This CDR3 contains 15 residues. CDR3 loop: CASQRTGGSTDTQCF. The CDR3 DNA reads TGTGCCAGCCAACGGACAGGGGGTAGCACAGATACGCAGTGTTTT.

The sample holds a few counts of this clonotype. The V and J genes are TRBV29-1 and TRBJ1-2; tentatively, D is TRBD1 (6 bases). Germline V CDR1 and CDR2: SQVTM, ANQGSEA. This CDR3 has 13 residues. V gave up 4 bases and J gave up 4 bases, with 13 bases separating them. The DNA of the CDR3 is TGCAGCGTTGCGGGGGGCCCAACCTATGGCTACACCTTC. Translating gives CSVAGGPTYGYTF.

CDR3 in amino acids: CASSLQTPTGRGETQYF. The CDR3 DNA reads as TGTGCCAGCAGTTTACAAACCCCGACTGGCCGAGGAGAGACCCAGTACTTC. The rearrangement uses TRBV27 and TRBJ2-5; D uncertain. The CDR3 contains 17 residues. V lost 2 bases, J lost 4 bases, and 20 bases lay in between. In germline, CDR1 is MNHEY, CDR2 SMNVEV (reference sequence).

The chain couples TRBV11-3 to TRBJ1-2; D may be TRBD1 (5 bases). V dropped 5 bases and J dropped 3 bases, with 22 bases sitting between them. Germline assignment: CDR1 SGHNT and CDR2 YENEEA. The CDR3 totals 17 residues. CDR3 protein: CASSPHTNLRGDYGYTF. The CDR3 DNA follows: TGTGCCAGCAGCCCGCACACGAACCTTCGGGGGGACTATGGCTACACCTTC.

At least ten counts were recorded for this clonotype. V and J are TRBV29-1 and TRBJ2-1, with D uncertain. The germline V gene has CDR1 SQVTM and CDR2 ANQGSEA. The CDR3 is 13 amino acids. V lost 4 bases to trimming and J lost 2 bases, with 9 bases between them. The CDR3 region has the DNA TGCAGCGTTGGGGTTCCTGCCTACAATGAGCAGTTCTTC. Its protein is CSVGVPAYNEQFF.